This TCR beta chain is drawn from a study of control samples from healthy donors and cancer patients. Sequencing was performed with immunoSEQ multiplex PCR; in TCRdb, only in-frame clones are kept and a portion is missing. The sample lists fewer than 60,000 clones, 95% seen once, with 2.4% in the top ten. This clone was recorded once. This CDR3 has 14 amino acids. The ends were cut back, 6 bases at V and 4 bases at J, with 13 bases in the middle. Germline V gives CDR1 MNHEY, CDR2 SMNVEV (reference sequence). The chain has TRBV27 and TRBJ1-5; D is undetermined. The sequence came from a man younger than 40 in good health. Sequencing input: blood. CDR3 loop: CASSPTRANQPQHF. The CDR3 DNA reads as TGTGCCAGCAGCCCAACCAGAGCAAATCAGCCCCAGCATTTT.